The 19 T cell receptor beta chains below all came from one sample that was sequenced in a study of blood T cell repertoires in COVID-19. Repertoires were generated with immunoSEQ multiplex PCR, while TCRdb's copy carries only in-frame clones and drops some. Among 55,000 to 65,000 clones listed, around 91% were seen once. Material for sequencing was peripheral blood. These receptors originate from a human donor in a cohort sampled during active COVID-19.

The chain has TRBV28 and TRBJ1-5; tentatively, D is TRBD1 (6 bases). Germline assignment: CDR1 MDHEN and CDR2 SYDVKM. The germline V and J ends were trimmed by 6 bases and 16 bases, with 22 bases remaining between them. The CDR3 runs to 13 residues. The CDR3 loop reads CASSQRTRDNHHF. DNA of the CDR3: TGTGCCAGCAGCCAACGCACCCGGGACAACCACCATTTT. Together with reference TRBV28 and TRBJ1-5, the CDR3 gives the full variable domain: DVKVTQSSRYLVKRTGEKVFLECVQDMDHENMFWYRQDPGLGLRLIYFSYDVKMKEKGDIPEGYSVSREKKERFSLILESASTNQTSMYLCASSQRTRDNHHFGDGTRLSIL.

The chain is built from TRBV19 and TRBJ1-1; perhaps TRBD1 as D (6 bases). This CDR3 is 18 amino acids long. Germline-derived CDR1 and CDR2 are LNHDA and SQIVND (reference sequence). The V end lost 5 bases, the J end lost 2 bases, and 24 bases lay between the germline ends. CDR3 sequence: CASSHPTPRLQGNTEAFF. CDR3 nucleotides: TGTGCCAGTAGTCACCCAACCCCGCGTCTACAGGGTAACACTGAAGCTTTCTTT.

This clone was seen only once. In nucleotides, the CDR3 is TGTGCCAGCAGCAGACAGGGGCCGATGTACTTC. This translates into CASSRQGPMYF. The rearrangement joins TRBV7-9 to TRBJ2-4; 8 nucleotides agree with TRBD1. Trimming cost V 5 bases and J 15 bases; bases outside gene matches: 6. Germline CDR1 is SEHNR and CDR2 is FQNEAQ (reference sequence). The CDR3 is made up of 11 amino acids.

The chain is built from TRBV7-9 and TRBJ2-2; D gene uncertain. There are 14 residues in the CDR3. V lost 1 base to trimming and J lost 3 bases, with 6 bases between them. Per germline, CDR1 SEHNR and CDR2 FQNEAQ (reference sequence). The CDR3 DNA sequence: TGTGCCAGCAGCTTAGAACGAGACACCGGGGAGCTGTTTTTT. Translated, it gives CASSLERDTGELFF.

This clone came up once. The chain uses TRBV3-1 (or the pseudogene TRBV3-2) and TRBJ2-1; 10 nucleotides match TRBD2. The germline CDR1 and CDR2 sequences are LGHDT and YNNKEL (reference sequence). Trimming at V came to 1 base and at J to 8 bases, leaving 5 bases not matched to a gene. The CDR3 totals 15 residues. The CDR3 sequence is CASSQGVAGGDEQFF. The CDR3 coding sequence is TGTGCCAGCAGCCAAGGGGTAGCGGGGGGTGATGAGCAGTTCTTC.

The chain carries TRBV7-9 and TRBJ2-5; a possible D gene is TRBD2 (6 bases). The germline gives CDR1 SEHNR, CDR2 FQNEAQ (reference sequence). The CDR3 extends over 15 amino acids. V was pared by 1 base and J by 5 bases, with 14 bases between. The CDR3 bases are TGTGCCAGCAGCTTAGTTGGGGCGGGGCTCGAGACCCAGTACTTC. Its translation: CASSLVGAGLETQYF.

The chain employs TRBV5-6 and TRBJ1-4; TRBD1 might be the D (5 bases). Per the germline V gene, CDR1 is SGHDT and CDR2 is YYEEEE. V was pared by 3 bases and J by 7 bases, with 10 bases between. The CDR3 covers 13 residues. CDR3 nucleotide sequence: TGTGCCAGCAGCTGGGGCCAGGGTGAAAAACTGTTTTTT. Encoded protein: CASSWGQGEKLFF. Using reference TRBV5-6 and TRBJ1-4 for the parts outside the CDR3, the full variable domain is DAGVTQSPTHLIKTRGQQVTLRCSPKSGHDTVSWYQQALGQGPQFIFQYYEEEERQRGNFPDRFSGHQFPNYSSELNVNALLLGDSALYLCASSWGQGEKLFFGSGTQLSVL.

This clone is a singleton in its sample. This rearrangement joins TRBV2 to TRBJ2-5; a possible D gene is TRBD2 (5 bases). V was trimmed by 3 bases and J by 4 bases, leaving 6 bases between them. CDR1 and CDR2 (germline): SNHLY, FYNNEI. The length of the CDR3 is 12 residues. For the CDR3, the DNA is TGTGCCAGCAGTGACCGGGGAGAGACCCAGTACTTC. Translated: CASSDRGETQYF.

The chain carries TRBV15 and TRBJ2-1; 9 nucleotides match TRBD2. Germline V gives CDR1 LNHNV, CDR2 YYDKDF (reference sequence). CDR3 length: 19 residues. J was trimmed by 5 bases and V by 1 base; bases with no gene match: 15. In DNA, the CDR3 is TGTGCCACCAGCAGAGTACATCCAACCGGGGCGGGAGGGGACAATGAGCAGTTCTTC. It yields the protein CATSRVHPTGAGGDNEQFF. The full variable domain, its missing parts supplied by reference TRBV15 and TRBJ2-1, is DAMVIQNPRYQVTQFGKPVTLSCSQTLNHNVMYWYQQKSSQAPKLLFHYYDKDFNNEADTPDNFQSRRPNTSFCFLDIRSPGLGDTAMYLCATSRVHPTGAGGDNEQFFGPGTRLTVL.

V is TRBV18 and J is TRBJ2-2; D possibly corresponds to TRBD1 (6 bases). The V gene's germline CDR1 is KGHSH and CDR2 LQKENI. The V gene lost 5 bases and the J gene lost 4 bases, with 23 bases spanning the gap. CDR3 length: 18 amino acids. CDR3 nucleotide sequence: TGTGCCAGCTCATCAGGGGCAGGGCTTATGAGGAGCACCGGGGAGCTGTTTTTT. Its translation is CASSSGAGLMRSTGELFF.

Remarks on this clone: One end of the junction varies from germline; a read error may be responsible. The chain has TRBV5-4 and TRBJ1-3; 9 bases agree with TRBD1. CDR1 is SGHNT, CDR2 YYREEE, per germline (reference sequence). The CDR3 extends over 14 amino acids. The CDR3 DNA sequence: TGTGCCAGCAGCCGCGCGGGACAGGGATCCCGTCGGCATTTT. It translates to CASSRAGQGSRRHF.

The V and J genes are TRBV5-1 and TRBJ2-2; 8 nucleotides agree with TRBD1. V trimming: 0 bases; J trimming: 0 bases; junction bases outside the gene matches: 10. The CDR3 is 19 residues long. The germline CDR1 and CDR2 sequences are SGHRS and YFSETQ. The CDR3 DNA sequence: TGCGCCAGCAGCTTGGACCCGATTGGACAGGGTGCGAACACCGGGGAGCTGTTTTTT. Translated: CASSLDPIGQGANTGELFF. Using reference TRBV5-1 and TRBJ2-2 for the parts outside the CDR3, the full variable domain is KAGVTQTPRYLIKTRGQQVTLSCSPISGHRSVSWYQQTPGQGLQFLFEYFSETQRNKGNFPGRFSGRQFSNSRSEMNVSTLELGDSALYLCASSLDPIGQGANTGELFFGEGSRLTVL.

This clone appeared a single time. This chain joins TRBV5-1 and TRBJ2-2; 7 positions agree with TRBD1. CDR3 length: 15 amino acids. V shed 4 bases and J 6 bases; nucleotides not matched to a gene: 9. Germline V CDR1 and CDR2: SGHRS, YFSETQ. The CDR3 region is CASSRDRVGAGELFF. DNA for the CDR3: TGCGCCAGCAGCCGCGACAGGGTGGGGGCCGGGGAGCTGTTTTTT.

The rearrangement links TRBV6-5 to TRBJ2-3; maybe TRBD2 (6 bases). CDR1 and CDR2 (germline): MNHEY, SVGAGI. The CDR3 sequence is 13 residues long. V lost 6 bases, J lost 4 bases, and 11 bases lay in between. CDR3 in DNA: TGTGCCAGCAGGTTAGCGGCGTCAGATACGCAGTATTTT. It is translated as CASRLAASDTQYF.

The chain recombines TRBV18 with TRBJ1-3, with D possibly being TRBD1 (5 bases). The germline V and J ends were trimmed by 3 bases and 10 bases, with 16 bases remaining between them. The CDR3 extends over 14 amino acids. Germline CDR1 reads KGHSH; CDR2 reads LQKENI. Here the CDR3 DNA reads TGTGCCAGCTCACCTGGGACTGACCCGGGGACCATATATTTT. Protein product: CASSPGTDPGTIYF.

The genes are TRBV7-2 and TRBJ1-1; unclear D gene. Deletions cut 5 bases from V and 0 bases from J, with 13 bases between. This CDR3 region has 15 residues. Germline V gene lookup returns CDR1 SGHTA and CDR2 FQGNSA. The CDR3 bases are TGTGCCAGCAGCCCCCCAGGCAGGCTGAACACTGAAGCTTTCTTT. It translates to CASSPPGRLNTEAFF.

This sequence joins TRBV28 and TRBJ1-2; no clear D gene. Germline V gives CDR1 MDHEN, CDR2 SYDVKM. Deletions cut 3 bases from V and 0 bases from J, with 5 bases between. The CDR3 is 13 residues long. CDR3 loop: CASSLSANYGYTF. The CDR3 DNA sequence: TGTGCCAGCAGTTTGTCTGCTAACTATGGCTACACCTTC.

The gene calls are TRBV30 and TRBJ1-5; D is unresolved. The length of the CDR3 is 13 residues. Germline V gene lookup returns CDR1 GTSNPN and CDR2 SVGIG (reference sequence). In DNA form, the CDR3 reads TGTGCTACAAGTCCAGATAGCAATCAGCCCCAGCATTTT. Translated, it gives CATSPDSNQPQHF.

The genes are TRBV2 and TRBJ2-1, with 7 bases aligning to TRBD1. The CDR3 is made up of 15 amino acids. Per germline, CDR1 SNHLY and CDR2 FYNNEI. After removal of 10 bases from V and 6 bases from J, the junction contained 15 bases not matched to a gene. CDR3 sequence reads: CATTQNRGSSNEQFF. Written as DNA, the CDR3 is TGTGCCACGACCCAGAACAGGGGTAGTTCCAATGAGCAGTTCTTC.